This record looks at one T cell receptor beta chain sequence and its context. Which antigen it targets is not known. No quality values exist for individual bases; no much larger clone is one base distant. The cohort was made up of approximately 700 healthy bone marrow donors. All cohort members were sampled while nominally healthy, although unrecorded immune exposures were likely present. The donor was CMV seronegative and belonged to the group of 320 or so seronegative cohort members. A peripheral blood sample was provided by each donor, and peripheral blood mononuclear cells were used for TCR beta sequencing. The Qiagen DNeasy Blood Extraction Kit was used to extract genomic DNA from the blood cell samples. Library preparation used the immunoSEQ multiplex PCR assay. A mixture of 60 forward primers for TCR Vbeta segments and 13 reverse primers for TCR Jbeta segments was used in the multiplex PCR. The CDR3 region of rearranged TCR beta genes was amplified from genomic DNA by a multiplex PCR assay. Amplified TCR beta libraries were sequenced as 87-base-pair reads on the Illumina HiSeq System. Concerning the study's data processing: A later analysis tallied roughly 80 million unique TCR beta chains across the 666 repertoires, and some 10 million of those chains were shared by two or more donors. To remove PCR and sequencing errors, raw reads were error-corrected and collapsed into unique sequences using a nearest-neighbor algorithm that merged closely related sequences. To assign V, D and J gene segments, CDR3 sequences were aligned to IMGT reference sequences. For a sequence to be retained, at least a six-nucleotide match to both a V gene segment and a J gene segment was required. A rearrangement counted as productive if the CDR3 had no stop codons and remained in frame with V and J, and every other rearrangement counted as non-productive. CDR3 was defined according to IMGT convention as the region running from the second conserved V-encoded cysteine to the conserved J-encoded phenylalanine. In an earlier analysis of approximately 590 of the donors, sequences lacking an unambiguous match to a single V gene segment were excluded. An earlier analysis of just under 600 of the donors called V segments functional above 56.7% productive rearrangements and segregating when the between-donor standard deviation exceeded 5%. A statistical classification framework was built to diagnose cytomegalovirus status from the catalog of TCR beta chain sequences. In a later analysis, TCR nucleotide sequences were compared against IMGT/GENE-DB human TR gene sequences so that V and J genes could be assigned. A later analysis assigned CDR3 sequences and most-parsimonious VDJ recombination scenarios with the TCRdist pipeline. A later analysis defined each TCR beta chain by its CDR3 amino acid sequence plus V-gene family, and excluded reads lacking a unique V-gene family. To address suspected cross-contamination and a sequencing artifact, a later analysis removed several hundred highly shared, low-generation-probability nucleotide sequences. A later analysis calculated a clonal expansion index for each public chain from normalized within-repertoire ranks of inferred template counts. A later analysis computed generation probabilities with a VDJ recombination model fitted to out-of-frame rearrangements, and checked the results against IGoR. A later analysis scored TCR-TCR, TCR-HLA and TCR-CMV co-occurrence with hypergeometric tests, applying a repertoire-size bias correction to TCR pairs. False discovery rates were estimated in a later analysis by permuting HLA or CMV assignments 20 times. In a later analysis, co-occurring TCRs were grouped with DBSCAN, and TCRdist sequence similarity was added when clustering was performed within HLA-allele-positive subsets. Repertoires with fewer than 30,000 or more than 120,000 public chains, plus five repertoires with anomalous nucleotide sharing, were excluded from co-occurrence clustering. TCRdb mirrors the immuneACCESS table, restricted to in-frame sequences. Some clones are absent from its copies; in checked studies, under half trace to an unresolved V gene, and the reason for the others is unknown. V, J and clone size reflect that table, while D and trimming were determined from the DNA. The sample table holds tens of thousands of clones, of which 70% to 85% were seen once. Just under 3% of the sample rests with the top ten.

The entry originates in a study of cytomegalovirus exposure and HLA in healthy donors (dated by TCRdb to about 2017). General notes on the study: An earlier analysis of approximately 550 of the donors reported 276 Gb of sequence data and 100 million to 130 million unique TCR beta sequences from approximately 180 million T cells. Approximately 300 gigabases of sequencing data and around 88 million unique TCR sequences made up an early release that covered nearly 650 HLA-typed donors. Of the approximately 370 genotyped donors, approximately 81% were placed in the genetic ancestry cluster associated with self-reported Caucasian donors. The study was designed to test whether signatures of past pathogen exposure could be identified by cataloging public T cell receptors. The study used immunosequencing to profile the T cell repertoires of several hundred subjects and linked those repertoires to cytomegalovirus serostatus. Along with the approximately 620-subject first cohort, a separate validation cohort of over a hundred different subjects was used. The study combined high-throughput TCR immunosequencing, statistical association of individual TCRs with disease status, and machine learning to predict cytomegalovirus infection status. In a later analysis, previously published TCR beta repertoires from fewer than 750 donors were re-analyzed and high-resolution HLA genotyping was added so that TCR occurrence patterns could be studied. The later analysis used no new phenotypic data to find candidate immune exposures, relying instead on TCR beta sequences and their occurrence across donors. An earlier analysis of about 620 of the donors applied high-throughput TCR beta sequencing to assess whether each TCR beta V gene segment acted as functional or pseudogenic. Donor age, sex, ethnicity and CMV serostatus were collected together with the repertoire data. A later genetic analysis took genome-wide SNP genotypes for about 60% of the roughly 670 donors and used that subset as a discovery cohort. Every discovery cohort repertoire had been produced on one sequencing platform. Both class I and class II loci were covered by HLA typing, at four-digit resolution. Typing coverage varied by locus: roughly 629-640 donors for A, B, C, DRB1 and DQB1; more than 500 for DQA1; about 570 for DPA1; around 490 for DPB1. Five DR-DQ haplotypes were treated as single units for association and clustering because of strong linkage in the cohort. Among some 410 genotyped donors of the cohort, an average of approximately 220,000 unique TCR beta nucleotide sequences was sequenced per donor, of which about 20% were non-productive.

What the research found in general, with its limitations: A further reported finding was that TCR beta sequences accurately predicted the HLA-A and HLA-B alleles for most subjects in the first cohort. Several of the top co-occurrence clusters appeared to be linked to parvovirus B19, influenza, CMV and Epstein-Barr virus, according to a later analysis. Roughly uniform sequencing depth across donors was assumed in presence/absence analyses, although this assumption may not hold. A later analysis found that TCR association rates varied across HLA loci, with DRB1 alleles showing the most associated TCRs and HLA-C alleles the fewest. In both the original and validation cohorts, the classifier was reported to diagnose cytomegalovirus status with high specificity and sensitivity. Because counts were too low, seventeen rarely observed V segments, including chromosome 9 orphons, were excluded from the earlier analysis of a few hundred of the donors. It was suggested by the authors that the approach could potentially be generalized to other disease states and immunological phenotypes. Because HLA typing was unavailable for some donors at each locus, only the typed subset was used in association tests. Across donors, most TCR sequences were observed very rarely, whereas some public TCRs were present in many individuals. CMV serostatus was the only immune exposure information available for the cohort. In an earlier analysis of over 550 of the donors, most TCR beta V segments were observed in productive rearrangements about 90% or about 30% of the time, broadly matching IMGT annotations. A group of highly shared sequence variants was considered likely to be a technical artifact of the sequencing pipeline. The cohort was sequenced for TCR beta chains only, and without alpha or paired-chain data the features that could be detected were limited. According to a later genetic analysis, donors in an Asian-associated ancestry cluster had fewer N-insertions in productive TCRs than the approximately 610-donor mean. At a false discovery rate of 0.05, a later analysis linked fewer than 20,000 TCR beta sequences to specific HLA alleles. In the study, some 160 TCR beta chains were listed as associated with cytomegalovirus. In a later analysis, HLA-associated TCR beta chains were found to be more clonally expanded and to have lower generation probabilities than equally common non-associated chains. When HLA alleles, especially DR and DQ, strongly co-occurred, attributing TCR associations to individual alleles was difficult. A later genetic analysis associated a missense DCLRE1C variant with V-gene and J-gene trimming of TCR beta chains, and an independent cohort replicated the association. In vitro tests confirmed that a few of the cytomegalovirus-associated TCR beta chains recognize cytomegalovirus antigens. According to a later analysis, most CMV-associated TCR beta chains appeared to be HLA-restricted, and the HLA associations seemed to be driven largely by CMV exposure. Some IMGT-functional V segments, including TRBV6-2 and TRBV6-3, could not be told apart with the 87-base-pair reads, so those segments were excluded. Correlated functional status among segregating V segments might reflect linkage disequilibrium, but an unknown experimental factor could not be ruled out.

The CDR3 sequence holds 10 residues, the cysteine and phenylalanine included. Of all the DNA, just the CDR3 is kept, 30 bases in frame from base 1. From a lookup of the germline V gene (reference sequence), CDR1 and CDR2 are LNHDA and SQIVND. Trimming costs V 10 bases and J 6 bases, and their ends lie 9 bases apart. The origin of this receptor is a woman in her twenties or thirties in good health and CMV-seronegative. The specimen was PBMCs. The chain was built from TRBV19 and TRBJ1-1, with the D gene not confidently named. The CDR3 reads CATGNSEAFF. The DNA sequence reads TGTGCCACGGGTAATTCTGAAGCTTTCTTT. The CDR3 plus the reference TRBV19 and TRBJ1-1 genes for the other parts give the full variable domain: DGGITQSPKYLFRKEGQNVTLSCEQNLNHDAMYWYRQDPGQGLRLIYYSQIVNDFQKGDIAEGYSVSREKKESFPLTVTSAQKNPTAFYLCATGNSEAFFGQGTRLTVV.